This entry describes one TCR beta chain. This sample was included in a study of blood T cells in healthy people across ages. Study information: Using template switching, researchers captured about one barcoded beta molecule for each two T cells.

A second about 7 to 12 cycle PCR used barcoded and J-beta primers. The template-switch adaptor, which had 12 random nucleotides, put a tag on each cDNA molecule. CDR3-containing paired-end reads numbered at least 2.5 million in each sample. MiXCR, applied by TCRdb to the 5' RACE reads, yields one record per CDR3 protein. The data contain 1.6 million or so distinct CDR3 sequences, about 31% of them seen just once; the ten biggest clones take up 11%. The CDR3 consists of 15 residues. Trimming took 6 bases from V and 4 from J; bases not matched to a gene: 9. At least 6.5 million PBMCs were isolated per sample.

The clonotype was recovered from a young woman in good health. This chain connects TRBV12-3 or TRBV12-4 to TRBJ2-1; 7 bases are shared with TRBD2. Sequencing was performed on blood. CDR3 in amino acids: CASRLGRLAYNEQFF. CDR3 coding DNA: TGTGCCAGCAGGCTAGGGAGACTAGCTTACAATGAGCAGTTCTTC.